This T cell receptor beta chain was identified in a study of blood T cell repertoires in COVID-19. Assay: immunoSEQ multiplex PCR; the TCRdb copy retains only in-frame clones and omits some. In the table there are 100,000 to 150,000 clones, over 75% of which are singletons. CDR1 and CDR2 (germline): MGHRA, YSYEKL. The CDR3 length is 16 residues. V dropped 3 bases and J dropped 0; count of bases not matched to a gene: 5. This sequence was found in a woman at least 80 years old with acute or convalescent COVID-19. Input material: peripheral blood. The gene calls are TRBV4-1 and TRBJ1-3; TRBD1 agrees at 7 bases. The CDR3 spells CASSHNRGLSGNTIYF. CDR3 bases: TGCGCCAGCAGCCACAACAGGGGTCTCTCTGGAAACACCATATATTTT.